The source of this T cell receptor beta chain is a study of T cells in Graves' hyperthyroidism and ophthalmopathy. TCR beta CDR3 regions were amplified from RNA transcripts. Carried out on the TCR CDR3, a first-round RT-PCR used the HTBI primer set. TCRdb processed the multiplex PCR reads anew with MiXCR; each CDR3 protein has one entry. The sample consists of 450,000 to 650,000 distinct CDR3 sequences, less than 25% of them appearing once. This CDR3 is 16 amino acids long. Germline V gives CDR1 SGHAT, CDR2 FQDESV (reference sequence). The ends were cut back, 2 bases at V and 10 bases at J, with 23 bases in the middle. This clonotype has just a few counts.

The sequenced sample consisted of blood. The gene calls are TRBV11-1 and TRBJ1-1; no reliable D call. The TCR was taken from a man aged 18 to 35 with Graves' hyperthyroidism. The CDR3 spells CASSLSTRLRFTGAFF. In nucleotides, the CDR3 is TGTGCCAGCAGCTTATCGACTAGGCTACGTTTCACGGGAGCTTTCTTT.